This passage covers 8 T cell receptor beta chains from one sample sequenced in a study of beta chain features in type 1 diabetes. The sequenced template was cDNA made from the entire isolated RNA. Sequenced by immunoSEQ multiplex PCR; TCRdb stores in-frame clones only, minus some. The sample lists 38,000 or so clones; about two thirds were seen once. The sequencing input was Tregs from blood. Every receptor here comes from a woman in her twenties or thirties in good health.

This rearrangement joins TRBV6-6 to TRBJ1-4, with D perhaps matching TRBD1 (5 bases). Trimming shortened V by 5 bases and J by 7 bases, and 14 bases separated the two germline ends. The CDR3 consists of 14 residues. CDR1 and CDR2 (germline): MNHNY, SVGAGI (reference sequence). CDR3 DNA sequence: TGTGCCAGCAGTCTACTTCGTCAGGGTGAAAAACTGTTTTTT. It is translated as CASSLLRQGEKLFF.

The chain recombines TRBV4-2 with TRBJ2-2, with 8 bases fitting TRBD1. The CDR3 extends over 15 amino acids. CDR1 and CDR2 (germline): LGHNA, YNFKEQ. Trimming removed 0 bases from V and 5 bases from J; junction bases left unmatched: 2. CDR3 in amino acids: CASSQDNRGTGELFF. The CDR3 DNA is TGTGCCAGCAGCCAAGATAACAGGGGGACCGGGGAGCTGTTTTTT.

This clone was seen a single time. The rearrangement joins TRBV5-6 to TRBJ2-1; 7 nucleotides agree with TRBD2. V gave up 0 bases and J gave up 0 bases; unmatched junction bases: 0. The germline V gene encodes CDR1 SGHDT and CDR2 YYEEEE. The CDR3 runs to 15 residues. CDR3 sequence reads: CASSLGLASYNEQFF. CDR3 DNA sequence: TGTGCCAGCAGCTTGGGACTAGCCTCCTACAATGAGCAGTTCTTC. Combining the CDR3 with reference TRBV5-6 and TRBJ2-1 gives the whole variable domain DAGVTQSPTHLIKTRGQQVTLRCSPKSGHDTVSWYQQALGQGPQFIFQYYEEEERQRGNFPDRFSGHQFPNYSSELNVNALLLGDSALYLCASSLGLASYNEQFFGPGTRLTVL.

With respect to this clone: This CDR3 is also generated by other DNA sequences in the sample. The chain combines TRBV5-4 with TRBJ2-7; D perhaps matches TRBD2 (5 bases). Trimming took 2 bases from V and 1 from J, leaving 7 bases between them. This CDR3 spans 13 amino acids. From germline, CDR1 is SGHNT and CDR2 YYREEE (reference sequence). In DNA, the CDR3 is TGTGCCAGCAGCTTAAGAGGGTCCTACGAGCAGTACTTC. This encodes CASSLRGSYEQYF.

J is TRBJ2-7 and V is TRBV10-3; maybe TRBD2 (5 bases). The CDR3 extends over 14 amino acids. V was cut by 6 bases and J by 7 bases, with 19 bases left in between. CDR1 and CDR2 (germline): ENHRY, SYGVKD. CDR3 DNA: TGTGCCATCAGCTTGTCGGCAGTGTCGGGGGAGCAGTACTTC. Protein: CAISLSAVSGEQYF.

CDR3 amino acids: CASSLEQTGITEAFF. The CDR3 nucleotides are TGTGCCAGCAGCTTGGAGCAGACAGGGATCACTGAAGCTTTCTTT. The chain joins TRBV7-2 to TRBJ1-1; 7 bases line up with TRBD1. V lost 3 bases, J lost 4 bases, and 8 bases stayed unmatched. This CDR3 contains 15 residues. Germline V CDR1 and CDR2: SGHTA, FQGNSA.

This clone was observed a handful of times. CDR3 in DNA: TGTGCCAGCTCCCAGGGGATTAGCAATCAGCCCCAGCATTTT. It is translated as CASSQGISNQPQHF. The rearrangement joins TRBV7-9 to TRBJ1-5; TRBD1 might be the D (6 bases). This CDR3 is built from 14 residues. Germline-derived CDR1 and CDR2 are SEHNR and FQNEAQ (reference sequence). Trimming stripped 8 bases from V and 0 bases from J, with 11 bases between.

V and J are TRBV7-3 and TRBJ2-1; D gene ambiguous. The germline V and J ends were trimmed by 4 bases and 9 bases, with 13 bases remaining between them. In germline, CDR1 is SGHTA, CDR2 FQGTGA. The CDR3 covers 13 residues. The CDR3 sequence is CASSYNTLSEQFF. The CDR3, as DNA: TGTGCCAGCAGCTACAACACACTAAGTGAGCAGTTCTTC.